This T cell receptor beta chain was identified during a study of T cell responses to AZD1222 COVID-19 vaccine. Study as a whole: Second doses that came at about 4 or about 12 weeks were put together.

V lost 7 bases and J lost 3; bases outside the gene matches: 5. This CDR3 is built from 13 residues. The germline CDR1 and CDR2 sequences are SQVTM and ANQGSEA. Clones were sequenced by immunoSEQ multiplex PCR, and TCRdb holds only the in-frame ones, with some missing. The repertoire holds about 150,000 clones, with about nine tenths as singletons. This clone occurred a few times. Its antigen remains unknown. Study-level points and caveats: In a largely white British group with more females than males, clonal diversity was possibly underestimated. None of the repertoires were sampled until the peak T cell response had passed. Only 5 or 6 AZD1222 recipients were seropositive at baseline.

The rearrangement links TRBV29-1 to TRBJ2-5; 10 bases fit TRBD1. The sequences come from peripheral blood, collected on day 0 of AZD1222 vaccination. The receptor comes from an adult in good health. CDR3 nucleotide sequence: TGCAGCGCCGAGGGGACAGGGGAAGAGACCCAGTACTTC. Translation: CSAEGTGEETQYF.